Listed below are T cell receptor beta chains from one sample, sequenced in a study of response to subunit inactivated influenza vaccine. In TCRdb, the RT-PCR reads were re-called with MiXCR into one record per CDR3 protein. The sample yields 550,000 to 650,000 distinct CDR3 sequences, about 11% seen once. The source was PBMCs from blood, collected on the day of vaccination. The receptor source for this set is a man aged 50-60 years who received an inactivated influenza vaccine. Both conserved end residues are part of each CDR3. Each record gives: D gene, J gene, clone size, V gene, CDR3 protein, CDR3 DNA. A D gene is named only where the DNA matches it firmly. Only part of the rows carry a size: once, few, many, or a class if the clone is expanded.

>-|TRBJ2-1|many|TRBV2
CASSPGSDEQFF
TGTGCCAGCAGCCCCGGGTCAGACGAGCAGTTCTTC
>-|TRBJ2-1|-|TRBV6-2/TRBV6-3
CASSHSLNEQFF
TGTGCCAGCAGTCATAGTCTAAATGAGCAGTTCTTC
>TRBD1|TRBJ1-2|-|TRBV6-5
CASSYSASGGNGYTF
TGTGCCAGCAGTTATTCCGCCTCAGGGGGAAACGGCTACACCTTC
>TRBD2|TRBJ2-7|few|TRBV12-3/TRBV12-4
CASRTPSGSYEQYF
TGTGCCAGCAGAACCCCTAGCGGCTCCTACGAGCAGTACTTC
>-|TRBJ1-5|-|TRBV20-1
CSASSVQLNQPQHF
TGCAGTGCTAGTTCAGTACAGCTCAATCAGCCCCAGCATTTT
>-|TRBJ1-2|few|TRBV28
CASSFQGRFYGYTF
TGTGCCAGCAGTTTTCAGGGTAGATTCTATGGCTACACCTTC
>-|TRBJ2-7|-|TRBV10-3
CAISDHQNYEQYF
TGTGCCATCAGTGACCATCAGAACTACGAGCAGTACTTC
>TRBD2|TRBJ2-2|-|TRBV5-5
CASRLGLTNTGELFF
TGTGCCAGCAGGCTGGGACTAACGAACACCGGGGAGCTGTTTTTT
>TRBD1|TRBJ2-7|few|TRBV24-1
CATSDSKTGTGVPYEQYF
TGTGCCACCAGTGATTCGAAGACCGGGACAGGGGTTCCCTACGAGCAGTACTTC
>-|TRBJ2-3|few|TRBV30
CAWSVGALDTQYF
TGTGCCTGGAGTGTTGGCGCCTTGGATACGCAGTATTTT
>TRBD1|TRBJ2-2|many|TRBV20-1
CSAEQGVGTGELFF
TGCAGTGCTGAGCAGGGGGTTGGCACCGGGGAGCTGTTTTTT
>TRBD2|TRBJ2-5|few|TRBV4-3
CASSQVDSGIETQYF
TGCGCCAGCAGCCAAGTAGACAGCGGGATAGAGACCCAGTACTTC
>-|TRBJ2-7|-|TRBV20-1
CSAPGDLRSYEQYF
TGCAGTGCTCCAGGGGACCTACGCTCCTACGAGCAGTACTTC